One sample yielded the 4 T cell receptor beta chains listed below, sequenced in a study of blood T cell repertoires in COVID-19. Assay used: immunoSEQ multiplex PCR; TCRdb lists only in-frame clones, some missing. The repertoire holds over 200,000 clones, with about 88% as singletons. The sequenced material came from peripheral blood. These receptors were obtained from a woman between 35 and 50 years old who had recovered from COVID-19.

This clone was detected once. This chain joins TRBV6-6 and TRBJ1-3; TRBD1 matches 8 bases. Germline CDR1 is MNHNY and CDR2 is SVGAGI (reference sequence). The CDR3 consists of 14 residues. Trimming removed 7 bases from V and 4 bases from J; junction bases left unmatched: 6. As DNA, the CDR3 is TGTGCCAGCACTCAAACAGGGGGGGGAAACACCATATATTTT. Protein product: CASTQTGGGNTIYF.

The CDR3 bases are TGTGCCAGCAGCTTGGGGGACAGAGAGACCCAGTACTTC. It is translated as CASSLGDRETQYF. The chain couples TRBV7-2 to TRBJ2-5; 7 bases agree with TRBD1. The CDR3 spans 13 residues. Per germline, CDR1 SGHTA and CDR2 FQGNSA. Trimming cost V 3 bases and J 4 bases; bases outside gene matches: 2.

This clone was counted a few times. The CDR3 DNA reads as TGTGCCAGCAGCTACAGGGCGGGAGGGAATGAGCAGTTCTTC. Protein: CASSYRAGGNEQFF. The genes are TRBV7-3 and TRBJ2-1; 9 nucleotides line up with TRBD2. Per germline, CDR1 SGHTA and CDR2 FQGTGA. The CDR3 contains 14 residues. With 4 bases clipped from V and 7 bases from J, the junction kept 5 bases outside the gene matches.

The CDR3, as DNA: TGTGCCAGCAGTGAACGCGGGCCGACTACGCAGTATTTT. This encodes CASSERGPTTQYF. The chain couples TRBV6-1 to TRBJ2-3; D perhaps matches TRBD2 (5 bases). From germline, CDR1 is MNHNS and CDR2 SASEGT. With 2 bases removed from V and 8 bases from J, the gap between germline ends came to 11 bases. This CDR3 comprises 13 residues.